One and the same sample provided the 17 T cell receptor beta chains below, sequenced in a study of blood T cell repertoires in COVID-19. Sequenced by immunoSEQ multiplex PCR; TCRdb stores in-frame clones only, minus some. The sample gives about 250,000 clones, around 86% of which show up once; roughly 5.2% is in the top ten. The source material was peripheral blood. Receptors were obtained from an elderly woman with COVID-19, enrolled during active disease.

The genes are TRBV6-5 and TRBJ1-1; unclear D gene. The CDR3 totals 15 residues. V was cut by 0 bases and J by 6 bases, with 14 bases left in between. Germline assignment: CDR1 MNHEY and CDR2 SVGAGI. CDR3 loop: CASSYSGRDGAEAFF. The CDR3 DNA follows: TGTGCCAGCAGTTACTCGGGGAGGGATGGCGCTGAAGCTTTCTTT.

This clone showed up just once. The chain's CDR3 is CASSSGVQETQYF. The CDR3 DNA follows: TGTGCCAGCAGTTCAGGGGTCCAAGAGACCCAGTACTTC. The chain carries TRBV6-2 or TRBV6-3 and TRBJ2-5; D possibly corresponds to TRBD1 (6 bases). Germline assignment: CDR1 MNHEY and CDR2 SVGEGT. The V gene lost 4 bases and the J gene lost 1 base, with 7 bases spanning the gap. This CDR3 comprises 13 residues.

The genes are TRBV4-3 and TRBJ1-2; D may be TRBD1 (5 bases). CDR3 length: 14 amino acids. The V gene lost 1 base and the J gene lost 6 bases, with 12 bases spanning the gap. The germline V gene has CDR1 LGHNA and CDR2 YSLEER. CDR3 residues: CASSQAGSRDGYTF. The CDR3, as DNA: TGCGCCAGCAGCCAAGCGGGTAGCAGGGATGGCTACACCTTC.

The J gene is TRBJ1-1, the V gene TRBV25-1, with unresolved D. Trimming cost V 3 bases and J 1 base, with 9 bases left between them. This CDR3 has 14 residues. Germline CDR1 MGHDK, CDR2 SYGVNS. CDR3 bases: TGTGCCAGCAGTGATTTCGGTTCGAACACTGAAGCTTTCTTT. It is translated as CASSDFGSNTEAFF.

The gene calls are TRBV24-1 and TRBJ2-1; possibly TRBD2 for D (5 bases). Germline loops: CDR1 KGHDR, CDR2 SFDVKD. This CDR3 contains 13 residues. V was shortened by 8 bases and J by 7 bases, with 14 bases between the two germline ends. The CDR3 here is CATNDGVANEQFF. The CDR3 nucleotides are TGTGCCACCAATGACGGGGTTGCGAATGAGCAGTTCTTC.

The chain uses TRBV7-2 and TRBJ2-6, with D tentatively TRBD2 (5 bases). The CDR3 spans 14 residues. Trimming left V 8 bases short and J 0 bases short, with 8 bases between. Germline CDR1 SGHTA, CDR2 FQGNSA. The CDR3 DNA reads TGTGCCAGCTTTCGGGGCTCTGGGGCCAACGTCCTGACTTTC. Translating it yields CASFRGSGANVLTF.

This chain links TRBV29-1 with TRBJ1-1, with a tentative D call TRBD1 (6 bases). Per the germline V gene, CDR1 is SQVTM and CDR2 is ANQGSEA. The V and J ends lost 3 bases and 0 bases respectively, with 17 bases between them. The CDR3 runs 16 residues. The CDR3 sequence is CSVDRGLRTMNTEAFF. The CDR3 DNA is TGCAGCGTTGACAGGGGCCTAAGAACCATGAACACTGAAGCTTTCTTT.

The rearrangement uses TRBV18 and TRBJ1-3; TRBD1 is a possible D gene (6 bases). Trimming pared 3 bases from V and 3 bases from J, leaving 12 bases between. The CDR3 covers 15 residues. CDR1 and CDR2 from the germline V gene are KGHSH and LQKENI. The chain's CDR3 is CASSPGHNIGNTIYF. The CDR3 DNA is TGTGCCAGCTCACCGGGACACAACATTGGAAACACCATATATTTT.

The genes are TRBV11-2 and TRBJ2-7; 7 nucleotides align to TRBD1. After removal of 5 bases from V and 5 bases from J, the junction contained 12 bases not matched to a gene. The CDR3 is 15 amino acids. CDR1 and CDR2 from the germline V gene are SGHAT and FQNNGV. The CDR3 DNA follows: TGTGCCAGCAGCCTAGGGACAGTTAATGCGGACGAGCAGTACTTC. Translated, it gives CASSLGTVNADEQYF.

The rearrangement joins TRBV20-1 to TRBJ1-5; a weak D match, TRBD1 (6 bases). Trimming left V 3 bases short and J 6 bases short, with 18 bases between. Germline V lookup: CDR1 DFQATT, CDR2 SNEGSKA (reference sequence). CDR3 length equals 15 residues. CDR3 bases: TGCAGTGCTAGTGATGGGGGGGCGATCGGTCAGCCCCAGCATTTT. Translation gives CSASDGGAIGQPQHF.

CDR3 coding DNA: TGTGCCAGCAGCCCCCAGGACAGGCCCTTCTTCTATGGCTACACCTTC. Translating gives CASSPQDRPFFYGYTF. V gene TRBV5-6 combines with J gene TRBJ1-2, with 7 nucleotides matching TRBD1. Germline loops: CDR1 SGHDT, CDR2 YYEEEE. This CDR3 has 16 residues. The V and J ends lost 4 bases and 4 bases, in that order; junction bases with no gene match: 13.

The V gene is TRBV12-3 or TRBV12-4, the J gene TRBJ1-1, with TRBD1 as a possible D gene (6 bases). The CDR3 has 13 residues. V was cut by 5 bases and J by 4 bases, with 11 bases left in between. The CDR3 nucleotides are TGTGCCAGCAGTCTCACAGGGCCCACTGAAGCTTTCTTT. It encodes CASSLTGPTEAFF.

This chain connects TRBV18 to TRBJ2-5, with 9 bases identical to TRBD1. This CDR3 contains 15 residues. V trimming: 2 bases; J trimming: 6 bases; junction bases outside the gene matches: 7. Per the germline V gene, CDR1 is KGHSH and CDR2 is LQKENI. The CDR3 loop is CASSPTPGQGQTQYF. In DNA, the CDR3 is TGTGCCAGCTCACCAACCCCGGGACAGGGTCAGACCCAGTACTTC.

With regard to this clone: A junction end diverges from the germline sequence, so it may reflect a read error. The CDR3 region has the DNA TGTGCTAGCAGCTTGTCTCGAGCGGGGGGAGGGACCCAGTACTTC. It encodes CASSLSRAGGGTQYF. The genes are TRBV7-7 and TRBJ2-5, with 9 bases identical to TRBD2. CDR1 is SSHAT and CDR2 is FNYEAQ in the germline V gene (reference sequence). The CDR3 contains 15 residues.

V is TRBV28 and J is TRBJ1-4; weak D call: TRBD1 (5 bases). Germline V gene sequence: CDR1 MDHEN, CDR2 SYDVKM. The CDR3 spans 15 residues. Trimming shortened V by 3 bases and J by 4 bases, and 12 bases separated the two germline ends. For the CDR3, the DNA is TGTGCCAGCAGTTTCCAGGGCCTGAGTAATGAAAAACTGTTTTTT. This translates into CASSFQGLSNEKLFF.

The chain has TRBV12-5 and TRBJ2-4, with D uncertain. This CDR3 has 12 residues. V gave up 4 bases and J gave up 1 base, with 2 bases separating them. CDR1 and CDR2 (germline): LGHNT, FRNRAP. DNA of the CDR3: TGTGCTAGTGGTTCGGCCAAAAACATTCAGTACTTC. This encodes CASGSAKNIQYF.

This chain joins TRBV6-5 and TRBJ2-1; D might be TRBD1 (6 bases). Trimming took off 5 bases at V and 6 bases at J, with 17 bases between the two ends. This CDR3 comprises 15 residues. The germline V gene has CDR1 MNHEY and CDR2 SVGAGI. The CDR3 bases are TGTGCCAGCAGTCACCCGGGTACAGGGTCCAATGAGCAGTTCTTC. Translating gives CASSHPGTGSNEQFF.